This T cell receptor (beta chain) was recovered during a study of blood T cell repertoires in COVID-19. Study details: The samples span acute and convalescent COVID-19 from the United States, Italy and Spain.

Authors' processing steps: Reference gene primer amplification yielded estimated nucleated cell counts. Sequencing was performed with immunoSEQ multiplex PCR; in TCRdb, only in-frame clones are kept and a portion is missing. V and J calls and clone size are given by that table; D and trimming were obtained from the DNA. The data show 90,000 to 110,000 clones, roughly 84% seen once. Germline CDR1 SGHKS, CDR2 YYEKEE (reference sequence). The CDR3 is 14 residues long. Losses at the gene ends were 4 bases for V and 8 bases for J; bases not matched to a gene: 10. V is TRBV5-5 and J is TRBJ1-1, with 8 bases lining up with TRBD1. Material for sequencing was peripheral blood. This receptor was identified in a woman aged 45 to 65 with acute or convalescent COVID-19. Written as DNA, the CDR3 is TGTGCCAGCAGCCCAAGTATGGACAGGGTGGAAGCTTTCTTT. Translation gives CASSPSMDRVEAFF.